Listed here are 23 T cell receptor beta chains from one sample, sequenced in a study of control samples from healthy donors and cancer patients. Sequencing was performed with immunoSEQ multiplex PCR; in TCRdb, only in-frame clones are kept and a portion is missing. The sample holds 200,000 to 250,000 clones; over 90% are singletons and the top ten take more than 1.3%. The sample taken for sequencing was blood. The receptors come from a man aged 45-65 years in good health.

This chain connects TRBV5-1 to TRBJ2-7, with D perhaps assigned TRBD1 or TRBD2 (5 bases each). The CDR3 sequence is 14 residues long. Germline V gene lookup returns CDR1 SGHRS and CDR2 YFSETQ. Between the trimmed V and J ends, which lost 7 bases and 3 bases, there was a span of 17 bases. CDR3 protein: CASSPGTELYEQYF. CDR3 bases: TGCGCCAGCTCCCCCGGGACCGAACTCTACGAGCAGTACTTC.

The V gene is TRBV3-1 (or the pseudogene TRBV3-2), the J gene TRBJ2-3; D remains unclear. This CDR3 is 12 amino acids long. The V gene lost 3 bases and the J gene lost 2 bases, with 3 bases spanning the gap. Germline assignment: CDR1 LGHDT and CDR2 YNNKEL (reference sequence). The CDR3 protein is CASSHLTDTQYF. CDR3 DNA: TGTGCCAGCAGCCACCTCACAGATACGCAGTATTTT.

Points on this clone: A junction end diverges from the germline sequence, so it may reflect a read error. The chain combines TRBV5-1 with TRBJ2-2; D call uncertain. Per the germline V gene, CDR1 is SGHRS and CDR2 is YFSETQ. There are 12 residues in the CDR3. The CDR3 spells CASSLSTRELFF. The CDR3 region has the DNA TGCGCCAGCAGCTTGTCCACCAGGGAGCTGTTTTTT.

The chain couples TRBV2 to TRBJ2-3; weak D call: TRBD1 (6 bases). The germline gives CDR1 SNHLY, CDR2 FYNNEI. The CDR3 has 13 residues. V lost 5 bases and J 2 bases, leaving 8 bases between the germline ends. CDR3 protein: CASSNRDTDTQYF. CDR3 bases: TGTGCCAGCAGTAACAGGGACACAGATACGCAGTATTTT.

V and J are TRBV7-9 and TRBJ2-3, with 7 bases lining up with TRBD1. After removal of 5 bases from V and 1 base from J, the junction contained 6 bases not matched to a gene. The V gene's germline CDR1 is SEHNR and CDR2 FQNEAQ (reference sequence). The CDR3 contains 15 residues. The CDR3: CASSQDRPRTDTQYF. The CDR3 DNA is TGTGCCAGCAGCCAGGACAGGCCCCGCACAGATACGCAGTATTTT.

J is TRBJ1-3 and V is TRBV18; 8 nucleotides line up with TRBD1. V shed 1 base, J shed 4 bases, and the junction held 3 bases outside the gene matches. The CDR3 loop spans 15 amino acids. Per germline, CDR1 KGHSH and CDR2 LQKENI. CDR3 residues: CASSPQTGEGNTIYF. The CDR3 DNA follows: TGTGCCAGCTCACCACAGACAGGGGAGGGAAACACCATATATTTT.

The chain combines TRBV5-1 with TRBJ1-5; possible D gene TRBD1, 5 bases. Germline loops: CDR1 SGHRS, CDR2 YFSETQ. The V gene lost 4 bases and the J gene lost 4 bases, with 9 bases spanning the gap. This CDR3 region has 13 residues. CDR3 sequence reads: CASSRDLNQPQHF. CDR3 in DNA: TGCGCCAGCAGCAGGGACCTTAATCAGCCCCAGCATTTT.

For the CDR3, the DNA is TGTGCCAGTAGTATCCTGGGGACCCATCAGCCCCAGCATTTT. Translation: CASSILGTHQPQHF. The V gene is TRBV19, the J gene TRBJ1-5; D is possibly TRBD1 (5 bases). With 3 bases removed from V and 5 bases from J, the gap between germline ends came to 11 bases. In germline, CDR1 is LNHDA, CDR2 SQIVND (reference sequence). This CDR3 is built from 14 residues.

The genes are TRBV14 and TRBJ1-3; D gene ambiguous. The CDR3 sequence is 19 residues long. V dropped 4 bases and J dropped 0 bases, with 22 bases sitting between them. Germline V gene lookup returns CDR1 SGHDN and CDR2 FVKESK. The CDR3 sequence: CASSPPFGSGGSSGNTIYF. Written as DNA, the CDR3 is TGTGCCAGCAGCCCTCCCTTCGGTAGCGGTGGCAGCTCTGGAAACACCATATATTTT.

V is TRBV7-9 and J is TRBJ2-3, with TRBD2 matching over 7 bases. The CDR3 totals 15 residues. The V segment lost 4 bases and the J segment 1 base; nucleotides outside the gene matches: 5. The germline gives CDR1 SEHNR, CDR2 FQNEAQ (reference sequence). The CDR3 loop is CASSSWAGGTDTQYF. DNA for the CDR3: TGTGCCAGCAGCTCATGGGCGGGGGGCACAGATACGCAGTATTTT. The full variable domain, its missing parts supplied by reference TRBV7-9 and TRBJ2-3, is DTGVSQNPRHKITKRGQNVTFRCDPISEHNRLYWYRQTLGQGPEFLTYFQNEAQLEKSRLLSDRFSAERPKGSFSTLEIQRTEQGDSAMYLCASSSWAGGTDTQYFGPGTRLTVL.

The V and J genes are TRBV7-9 and TRBJ1-5; a weak D match, TRBD1 (5 bases). The V end lost 2 bases, the J end lost 5 bases, and 7 bases lay between the germline ends. The CDR3 contains 13 residues. CDR1 SEHNR and CDR2 FQNEAQ come from the germline V gene (reference sequence). The CDR3 here is CASSLQGDQPQHF. The DNA of the CDR3 is TGTGCCAGCAGCTTACAGGGAGATCAGCCCCAGCATTTT.

V is TRBV2 and J is TRBJ2-3, with 10 positions matching TRBD2. The germline CDR1 and CDR2 sequences are SNHLY and FYNNEI. The trim removed 10 bases at V and 0 bases at J, leaving 4 bases unmatched. The CDR3 has 14 amino acids. CDR3 region: CATASGGSTDTQYF. CDR3 nucleotides: TGTGCCACCGCTAGCGGGGGAAGCACAGATACGCAGTATTTT. The full variable domain, rest sourced from reference TRBV2 and TRBJ2-3, is EPEVTQTPSHQVTQMGQEVILRCVPISNHLYFYWYRQILGQKVEFLVSFYNNEISEKSEIFDDQFSVERPDGSNFTLKIRSTKLEDSAMYFCATASGGSTDTQYFGPGTRLTVL.

The rearrangement uses TRBV6-5 and TRBJ1-5; weak D call: TRBD1 (6 bases). V was pared by 0 bases and J by 7 bases, with 13 bases between. The germline V gene encodes CDR1 MNHEY and CDR2 SVGAGI. The CDR3 consists of 15 residues. The CDR3 protein is CASSYSAGAGQPQHF. The CDR3 DNA follows: TGTGCCAGCAGTTACTCTGCGGGGGCCGGGCAGCCCCAGCATTTT.

V gene TRBV5-8 combines with J gene TRBJ2-1, with 10 bases matching TRBD2. In germline, CDR1 is SGHTS, CDR2 YDEGEE. With 5 bases clipped from V and 9 bases from J, the junction kept 8 bases outside the gene matches. The CDR3 is 14 amino acids. CDR3 sequence: CASRLSGGAGEQFF. The CDR3 DNA is TGTGCCAGCAGGTTGAGCGGGGGGGCCGGTGAGCAGTTCTTC.

The rearrangement links TRBV30 to TRBJ1-2; TRBD1 might be the D (5 bases). CDR3 length equals 15 residues. V was shortened by 4 bases and J by 7 bases, with 22 bases between the two germline ends. Germline-derived CDR1 and CDR2 are GTSNPN and SVGIG (reference sequence). CDR3 region: CAWKAIGRASSGYTF. The CDR3 bases are TGTGCCTGGAAAGCGATAGGCAGGGCGAGTTCTGGCTACACCTTC.

The genes are TRBV29-1 and TRBJ2-6; the D gene is possibly TRBD1 (5 bases). V gave up 3 bases and J gave up 0 bases, with 12 bases separating them. The germline V gene has CDR1 SQVTM and CDR2 ANQGSEA. The CDR3 covers 16 residues. CDR3 nucleotide sequence: TGCAGCGTTGAGGCAGGGTATCACTCTGGGGCCAACGTCCTGACTTTC. This gives the protein CSVEAGYHSGANVLTF.

V is TRBV19 and J is TRBJ2-2; 8 positions match TRBD1. The CDR3 loop spans 14 amino acids. Germline V gene data show CDR1 as LNHDA and CDR2 as SQIVND (reference sequence). V was clipped by 6 bases and J by 6 bases; unmatched bases: 6. The CDR3 sequence is CASRGQGMAGELFF. CDR3 DNA: TGTGCCAGTAGAGGACAGGGTATGGCCGGGGAGCTGTTTTTT. Using reference TRBV19 and TRBJ2-2 for the parts outside the CDR3, the full variable domain is DGGITQSPKYLFRKEGQNVTLSCEQNLNHDAMYWYRQDPGQGLRLIYYSQIVNDFQKGDIAEGYSVSREKKESFPLTVTSAQKNPTAFYLCASRGQGMAGELFFGEGSRLTVL.

This clone has a single count. The rearrangement uses TRBV7-2 and TRBJ2-1; D is undetermined. The CDR3 has 15 amino acids. V lost 1 base and J 0 bases, leaving 7 bases between the germline ends. The germline V gene has CDR1 SGHTA and CDR2 FQGNSA. CDR3 DNA: TGTGCCAGCAGCTTAGACTTTAGCTCCTACAATGAGCAGTTCTTC. Translation: CASSLDFSSYNEQFF.

About this clone: Other nucleotide sequences in the sample specify the same CDR3. CDR3 protein: CASDGPRVEKLFF. The CDR3 DNA reads as TGTGCCAGCGACGGCCCTCGGGTCGAAAAACTGTTTTTT. This chain joins TRBV21-1 and TRBJ1-4. TRBV21-1 is a known pseudogene. This CDR3 is built from 13 residues.

The rearrangement links TRBV4-3 to TRBJ2-7; D is unclear. Germline CDR1 is LGHNA and CDR2 is YSLEER. Between the trimmed V and J ends, which lost 0 bases and 6 bases, there was a span of 12 bases. CDR3 length: 14 amino acids. The CDR3 DNA sequence: TGCGCCAGCAGCCAAGAAACTAAGGGTGGCGAGCAGTACTTC. Translated, it gives CASSQETKGGEQYF.

The rearrangement joins TRBV10-1 to TRBJ2-7, with 9 bases matching TRBD1. The CDR3 has 15 residues. V was clipped by 6 bases and J by 1 base; unmatched bases: 7. The germline gives CDR1 WNHNN, CDR2 SYGVQD (reference sequence). The DNA of the CDR3 is TGCGCCAGCAGCACGGGACAGGGATCATCCTACGAGCAGTACTTC. Translated, it gives CASSTGQGSSYEQYF.

V gene TRBV3-1 (or the pseudogene TRBV3-2) combines with J gene TRBJ1-1; no definite D call. V lost 4 bases to trimming and J lost 8 bases, with 8 bases between them. The CDR3 runs to 11 residues. CDR1 LGHDT and CDR2 YNNKEL come from the germline V gene (reference sequence). The CDR3 sequence: CASSPRQEAFF. CDR3 bases: TGTGCCAGCAGCCCCCGCCAAGAAGCTTTCTTT.

In DNA form, the CDR3 reads TGTGCCAGCACCCAACCGGCGGGGGGTAGGTTTCAGCCCCAGCATTTT. Protein sequence: CASTQPAGGRFQPQHF. J is TRBJ1-5 and V is TRBV28, with D possibly TRBD1 on 5 matching bases. This CDR3 spans 16 amino acids. The germline CDR1 and CDR2 sequences are MDHEN and SYDVKM. V lost 7 bases to trimming and J lost 6 bases, with 22 bases between them.